This TCR beta chain was recorded in a study of cytomegalovirus exposure and HLA in healthy donors. Study-wide findings and caveats: Another analysis was done later, and it associated around 17,000 TCR beta sequences with HLA alleles at 0.05 false discovery rate. Altogether, 150 to 200 TCR beta chains were recorded as cytomegalovirus-associated.

Both 60 Vbeta primers and 13 Jbeta primers went into the PCR. Produced via immunoSEQ multiplex PCR; TCRdb's table is partial and in-frame only. The data contain under 250,000 clones, 80% to 85% of them singletons. There are 18 residues in the CDR3. CDR1 and CDR2 (germline): SGDLS, YYNGEE. Trimming stripped 1 base from V and 2 bases from J, with 18 bases between. Comments on this clone: Antigen: not known.

Though nominally healthy at sampling, donors likely had unrecorded immune exposures. The sample was PBMCs. The receptor comes from a woman between 35 and 50 years old in good health and CMV-seronegative. The chain carries TRBV9 and TRBJ2-2, with a possible D match to TRBD1 (7 bases). The CDR3 is CASSVYRRGQKNTGELFF. CDR3 nucleotides: TGTGCCAGCAGCGTATATCGGAGGGGACAGAAAAACACCGGGGAGCTGTTTTTT.